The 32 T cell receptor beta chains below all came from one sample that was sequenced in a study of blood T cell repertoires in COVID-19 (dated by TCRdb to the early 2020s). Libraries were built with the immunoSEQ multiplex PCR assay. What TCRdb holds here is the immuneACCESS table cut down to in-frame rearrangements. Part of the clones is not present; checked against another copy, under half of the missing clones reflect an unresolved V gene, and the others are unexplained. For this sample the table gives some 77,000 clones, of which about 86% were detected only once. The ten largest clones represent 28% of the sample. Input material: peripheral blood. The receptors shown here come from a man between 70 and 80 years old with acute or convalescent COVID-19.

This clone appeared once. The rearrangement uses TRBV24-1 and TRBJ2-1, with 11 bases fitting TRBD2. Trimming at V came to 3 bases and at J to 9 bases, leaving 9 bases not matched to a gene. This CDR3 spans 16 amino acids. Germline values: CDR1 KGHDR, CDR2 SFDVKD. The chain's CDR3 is CATSDRSSGRRGEQFF. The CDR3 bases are TGTGCCACCAGTGATCGATCTAGCGGGAGGAGAGGTGAGCAGTTCTTC.

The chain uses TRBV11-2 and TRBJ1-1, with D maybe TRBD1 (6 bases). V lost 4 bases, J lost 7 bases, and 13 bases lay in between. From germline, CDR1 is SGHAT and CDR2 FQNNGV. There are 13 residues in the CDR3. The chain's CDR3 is CASSSWTAIEAFF. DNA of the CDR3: TGTGCCAGCAGCTCGTGGACAGCCATTGAAGCTTTCTTT.

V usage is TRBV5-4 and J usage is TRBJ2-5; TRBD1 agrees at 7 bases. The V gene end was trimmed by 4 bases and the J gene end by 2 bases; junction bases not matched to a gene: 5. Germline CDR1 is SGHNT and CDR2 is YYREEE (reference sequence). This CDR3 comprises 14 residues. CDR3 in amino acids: CASSPPGQQETQYF. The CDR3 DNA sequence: TGTGCCAGCAGCCCACCGGGACAGCAAGAGACCCAGTACTTC.

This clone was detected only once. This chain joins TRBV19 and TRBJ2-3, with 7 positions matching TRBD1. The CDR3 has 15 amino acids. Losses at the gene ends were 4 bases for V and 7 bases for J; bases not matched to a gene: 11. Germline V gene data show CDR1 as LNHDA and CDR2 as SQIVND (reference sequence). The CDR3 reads CASSTTGAGVNTQYF. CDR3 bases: TGTGCCAGTAGTACCACAGGGGCTGGGGTTAATACGCAGTATTTT.

CDR3 in DNA: TGTGCCAGCAGTGCGACAGGGAATGAGCAGTACTTC. It yields the protein CASSATGNEQYF. The chain combines TRBV25-1 with TRBJ2-7; 7 positions agree with TRBD1. The V segment lost 4 bases and the J segment 7 bases; nucleotides outside the gene matches: 4. The CDR3 is 12 residues long. CDR1 MGHDK and CDR2 SYGVNS come from the germline V gene.

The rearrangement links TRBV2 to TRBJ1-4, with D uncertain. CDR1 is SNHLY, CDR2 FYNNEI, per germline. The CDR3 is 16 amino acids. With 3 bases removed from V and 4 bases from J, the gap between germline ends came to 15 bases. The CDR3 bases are TGTGCCAGCAGTGATCCAGGCGGTACTAGTAATGAAAAACTGTTTTTT. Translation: CASSDPGGTSNEKLFF.

The CDR3, as DNA: TGTGCCAGCAGCCGGCGTGGCGGATACTCCTACAATGAGCAGTTCTTC. This gives the protein CASSRRGGYSYNEQFF. The J gene is TRBJ2-1, the V gene TRBV27; D gene uncertain. In germline, CDR1 is MNHEY, CDR2 SMNVEV (reference sequence). Between the trimmed V and J ends, which lost 6 bases and 0 bases, there was a span of 15 bases. The CDR3 has 16 amino acids.

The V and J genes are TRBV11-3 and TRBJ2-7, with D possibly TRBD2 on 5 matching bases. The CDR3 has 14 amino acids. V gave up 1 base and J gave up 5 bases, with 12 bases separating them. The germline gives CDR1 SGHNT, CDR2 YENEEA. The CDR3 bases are TGTGCCAGCAGCTTAGGGGCCGGTAGCGACGAGCAGTACTTC. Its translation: CASSLGAGSDEQYF.

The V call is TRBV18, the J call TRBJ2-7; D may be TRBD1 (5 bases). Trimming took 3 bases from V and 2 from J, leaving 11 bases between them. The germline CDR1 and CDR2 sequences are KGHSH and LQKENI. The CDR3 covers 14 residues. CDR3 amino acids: CASSPDTGTYEQYF. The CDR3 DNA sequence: TGTGCCAGCTCACCGGATACAGGCACCTACGAGCAGTACTTC.

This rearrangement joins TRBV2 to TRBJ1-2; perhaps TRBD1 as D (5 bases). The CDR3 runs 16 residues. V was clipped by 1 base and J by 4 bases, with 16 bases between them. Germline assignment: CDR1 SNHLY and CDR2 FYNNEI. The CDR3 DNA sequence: TGTGCCAGCAGTGAAGAGAGCGGGGGTACGGGCTATGGCTACACCTTC. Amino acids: CASSEESGGTGYGYTF.

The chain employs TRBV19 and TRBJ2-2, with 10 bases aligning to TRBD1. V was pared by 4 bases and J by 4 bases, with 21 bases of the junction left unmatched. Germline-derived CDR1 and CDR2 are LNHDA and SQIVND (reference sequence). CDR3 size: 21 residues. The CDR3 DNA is TGTGCCAGTAGTAGCCGGGACAGGGGAGGATTCGGGACCCGGGCCACCGGGGAGCTGTTTTTT. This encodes CASSSRDRGGFGTRATGELFF.

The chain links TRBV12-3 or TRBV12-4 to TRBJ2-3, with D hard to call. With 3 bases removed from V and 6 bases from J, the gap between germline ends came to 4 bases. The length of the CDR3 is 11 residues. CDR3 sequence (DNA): TGTGCCAGCAGTTTCGGGGATACGCAGTATTTT. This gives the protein CASSFGDTQYF.

This CDR3 is CASGLVQWSMNTEAFF. Here the CDR3 DNA reads TGTGCTAGTGGTTTGGTACAATGGTCCATGAACACTGAAGCTTTCTTT. V is TRBV12-5 and J is TRBJ1-1; D uncertain. CDR3 length: 16 amino acids. V was shortened by 0 bases and J by 0 bases, with 11 bases between the two germline ends. Germline CDR1 and CDR2: LGHNT and FRNRAP.

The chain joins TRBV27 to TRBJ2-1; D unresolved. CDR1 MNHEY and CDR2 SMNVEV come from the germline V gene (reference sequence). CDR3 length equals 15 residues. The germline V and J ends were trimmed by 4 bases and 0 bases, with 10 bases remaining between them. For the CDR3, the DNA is TGTGCCAGCAGTTCCCCCTCGGGCTCCTACAATGAGCAGTTCTTC. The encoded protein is CASSSPSGSYNEQFF.

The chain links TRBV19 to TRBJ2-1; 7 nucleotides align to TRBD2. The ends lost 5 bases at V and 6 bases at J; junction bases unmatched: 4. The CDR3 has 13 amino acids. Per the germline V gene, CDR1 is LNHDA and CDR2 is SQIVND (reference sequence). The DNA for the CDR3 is TGTGCCAGTAGTCCGCGGACTAGCAATGAGCAGTTCTTC. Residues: CASSPRTSNEQFF.

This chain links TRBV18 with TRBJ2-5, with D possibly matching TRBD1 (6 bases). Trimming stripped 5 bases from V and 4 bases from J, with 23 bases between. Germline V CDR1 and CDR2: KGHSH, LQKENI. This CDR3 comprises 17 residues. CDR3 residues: CASSSVLGQTKGETQYF. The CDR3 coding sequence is TGTGCCAGCTCATCCGTACTGGGACAAACCAAAGGAGAGACCCAGTACTTC.

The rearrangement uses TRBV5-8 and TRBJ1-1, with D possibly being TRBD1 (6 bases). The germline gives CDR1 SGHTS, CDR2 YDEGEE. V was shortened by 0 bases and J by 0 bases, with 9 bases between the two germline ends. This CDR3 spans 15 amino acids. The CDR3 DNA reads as TGTGCCAGCAGCTTGGTGGACAGCTTGAACACTGAAGCTTTCTTT. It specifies CASSLVDSLNTEAFF. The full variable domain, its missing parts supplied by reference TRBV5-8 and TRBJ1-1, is EAGVTQSPTHLIKTRGQQATLRCSPISGHTSVYWYQQALGLGLQFLLWYDEGEERNRGNFPPRFSGRQFPNYSSELNVNALELEDSALYLCASSLVDSLNTEAFFGQGTRLTVV.

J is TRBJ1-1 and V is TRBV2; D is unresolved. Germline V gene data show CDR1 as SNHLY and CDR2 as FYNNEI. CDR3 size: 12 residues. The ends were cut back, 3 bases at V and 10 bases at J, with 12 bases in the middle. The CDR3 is CASSERPPGAFF. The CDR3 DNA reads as TGTGCCAGCAGTGAGCGCCCACCAGGAGCTTTCTTT.

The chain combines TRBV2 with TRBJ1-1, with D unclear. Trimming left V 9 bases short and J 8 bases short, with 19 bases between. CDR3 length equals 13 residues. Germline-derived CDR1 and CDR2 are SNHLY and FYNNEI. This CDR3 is CARSSTGTKEAFF. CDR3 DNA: TGTGCCAGAAGTTCGACGGGTACTAAGGAAGCTTTCTTT.

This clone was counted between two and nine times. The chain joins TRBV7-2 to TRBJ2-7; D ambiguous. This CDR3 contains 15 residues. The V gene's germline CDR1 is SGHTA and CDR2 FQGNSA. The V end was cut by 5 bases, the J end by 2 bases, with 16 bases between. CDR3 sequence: CASSLQTVRTYEQYF. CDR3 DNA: TGTGCCAGCAGCCTCCAAACAGTGAGAACCTACGAGCAGTACTTC.

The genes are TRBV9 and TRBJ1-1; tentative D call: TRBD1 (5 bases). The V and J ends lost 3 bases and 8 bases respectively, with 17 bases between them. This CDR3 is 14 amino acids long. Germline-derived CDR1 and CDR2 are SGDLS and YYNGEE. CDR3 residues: CASSEGLFLPEAFF. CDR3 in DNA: TGTGCCAGCAGCGAGGGACTGTTTCTCCCAGAAGCTTTCTTT.

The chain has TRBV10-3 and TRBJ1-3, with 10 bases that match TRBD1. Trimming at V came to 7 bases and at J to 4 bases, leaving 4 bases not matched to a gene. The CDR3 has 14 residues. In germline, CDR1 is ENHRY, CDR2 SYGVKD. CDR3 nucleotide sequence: TGTGCCATCAAAGGACAGGGGGACGGAAACACCATATATTTT. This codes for CAIKGQGDGNTIYF.

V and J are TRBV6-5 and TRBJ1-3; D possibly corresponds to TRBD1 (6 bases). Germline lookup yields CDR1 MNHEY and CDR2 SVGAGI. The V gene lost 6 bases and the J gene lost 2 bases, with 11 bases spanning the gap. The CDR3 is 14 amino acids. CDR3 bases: TGTGCCAGCAGCTTACAGGGTACTGGAAACACCATATATTTT. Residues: CASSLQGTGNTIYF.

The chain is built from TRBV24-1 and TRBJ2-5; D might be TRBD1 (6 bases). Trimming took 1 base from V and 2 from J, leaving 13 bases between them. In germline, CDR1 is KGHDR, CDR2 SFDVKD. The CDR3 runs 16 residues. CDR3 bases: TGTGCCACCAGTGATTTCGCAGGGGAACGGCAAGAGACCCAGTACTTC. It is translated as CATSDFAGERQETQYF.

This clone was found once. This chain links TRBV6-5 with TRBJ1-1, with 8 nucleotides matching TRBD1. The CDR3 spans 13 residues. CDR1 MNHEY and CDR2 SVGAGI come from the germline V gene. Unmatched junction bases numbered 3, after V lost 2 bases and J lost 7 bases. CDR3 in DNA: TGTGCCAGCAGTTACCAACAGGGGGGTGAAGCTTTCTTT. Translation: CASSYQQGGEAFF.

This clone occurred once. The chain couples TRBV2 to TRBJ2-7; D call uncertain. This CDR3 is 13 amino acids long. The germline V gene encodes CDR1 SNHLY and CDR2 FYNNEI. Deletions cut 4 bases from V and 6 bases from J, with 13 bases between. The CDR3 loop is CASSALESGEQYF. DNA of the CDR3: TGTGCCAGCAGTGCCCTCGAGAGTGGCGAGCAGTACTTC.

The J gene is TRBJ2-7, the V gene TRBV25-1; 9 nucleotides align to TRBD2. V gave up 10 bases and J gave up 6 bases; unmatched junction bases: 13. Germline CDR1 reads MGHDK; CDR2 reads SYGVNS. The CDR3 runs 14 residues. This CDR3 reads CATRVAAGGGEQYF. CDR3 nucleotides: TGTGCCACCCGGGTCGCAGCGGGAGGAGGCGAGCAGTACTTC.

DNA for the CDR3: TGTGCCAGCAGCCAAGGCACAGCGAACACCGGGGAGCTGTTTTTT. This translates into CASSQGTANTGELFF. This sequence joins TRBV4-2 and TRBJ2-2; D remains unclear. V was clipped by 1 base and J by 0 bases, with 6 bases between them. Germline-derived CDR1 and CDR2 are LGHNA and YNFKEQ. The CDR3 runs to 15 residues.

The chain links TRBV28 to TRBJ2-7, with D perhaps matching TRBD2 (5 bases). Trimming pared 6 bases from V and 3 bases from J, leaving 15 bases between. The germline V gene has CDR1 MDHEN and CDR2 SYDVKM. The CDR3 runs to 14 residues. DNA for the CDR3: TGTGCCAGCAGAATGACCGCGGGTTTCTACGAGCAGTACTTC. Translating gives CASRMTAGFYEQYF.

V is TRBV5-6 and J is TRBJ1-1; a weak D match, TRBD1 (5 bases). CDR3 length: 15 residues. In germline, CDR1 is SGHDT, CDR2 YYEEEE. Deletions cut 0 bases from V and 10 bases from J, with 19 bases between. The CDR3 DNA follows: TGTGCCAGCAGCTTGGCAATCGGAGGGACTTGGCCAGCTTTCTTT. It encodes CASSLAIGGTWPAFF.

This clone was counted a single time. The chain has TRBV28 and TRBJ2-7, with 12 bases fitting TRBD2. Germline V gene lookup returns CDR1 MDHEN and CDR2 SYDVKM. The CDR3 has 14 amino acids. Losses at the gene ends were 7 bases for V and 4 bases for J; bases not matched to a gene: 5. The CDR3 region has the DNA TGTGCCAGCAAACCGGGACTAGCGGGTTACGAGCAGTACTTC. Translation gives CASKPGLAGYEQYF.

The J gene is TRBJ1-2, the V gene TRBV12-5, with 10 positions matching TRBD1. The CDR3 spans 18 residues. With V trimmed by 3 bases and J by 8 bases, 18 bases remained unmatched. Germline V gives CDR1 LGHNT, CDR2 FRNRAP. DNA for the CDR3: TGTGCTAGTGGTTTCTCCCGGGACAGGGGCGTGACCTTGAAAGGCTACACCTTC. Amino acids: CASGFSRDRGVTLKGYTF. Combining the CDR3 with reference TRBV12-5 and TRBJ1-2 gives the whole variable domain DARVTQTPRHKVTEMGQEVTMRCQPILGHNTVFWYRQTMMQGLELLAYFRNRAPLDDSGMPKDRFSAEMPDATLATLKIQPSEPRDSAVYFCASGFSRDRGVTLKGYTFGSGTRLTVV.